This T cell receptor beta chain was sequenced during a study of T cells in Graves' hyperthyroidism and ophthalmopathy. Study-wide results and limits: Model predictions of ophthalmopathy came a median approximately 6 months before onset.

This clonotype was found a few times. Its antigen is not identified. Stability of Graves' hyperthyroidism was defined as absent ophthalmopathy progression within 18 months. The PBMCs studied were ones that came from about 10 ml fresh peripheral blood. The ends lost 8 bases at V and 5 bases at J; junction bases unmatched: 11. The CDR3 extends over 16 amino acids. Using RNA transcripts as the source, TCR beta CDR3 regions were amplified. TCR CDR3 regions were first amplified by RT-PCR with HTBI primers. TCRdb passed the multiplex PCR reads through MiXCR, listing each CDR3 protein once. The sample lists about 96,000 distinct CDR3 sequences; about 51% were seen once.

The TCR sequence derives from a woman in her 40s with Graves' hyperthyroidism. Input material: blood. The V call is TRBV12-3 or TRBV12-4, the J call TRBJ2-2; TRBD2 aligns across 10 bases. The DNA for the CDR3 is TGTGCCAGCGCCCCGGCTAGCGGGAGTAAGACCGGGGAGCTGTTTTTT. This translates into CASAPASGSKTGELFF.